The rows below give T cell receptor beta chains drawn from one sample of a study of neurological immune-mediated disorders. From the 5' RACE reads, TCRdb called clonotypes with MiXCR, one entry per CDR3 protein. The sample has 70,000 to 90,000 distinct CDR3 sequences, approximately 5% seen once. What was sequenced was PBMCs. The source of these receptors is a woman in her twenties or thirties with multiple sclerosis. Each CDR3 is given with its conserved first and last residue. Each record gives: V gene, J gene, clone size, D gene, CDR3 DNA, CDR3 protein. D genes are given only for firm matches. Clone size appears in some rows only: once, few, many, or a class for an expanded clone.

TRBV5-1	TRBJ1-2	many	NA	TGCGCCAGCAGCTTGGATCAGGGGAACTATGGCTACACCTTC	CASSLDQGNYGYTF
TRBV5-1	TRBJ2-1	many	TRBD2	TGCGCCAGCAGCTTGGTAGCGGGAGGGCCCGGGAATGAGCAGTTCTTC	CASSLVAGGPGNEQFF
TRBV6-6	TRBJ2-7	many	TRBD1	TGTGCCGCCGGACAGGGGGCCGGCGAGCAGTACTTC	CAAGQGAGEQYF
TRBV5-1	TRBJ1-6	many	NA	TGCGCCAGCAGCACGGGAAGGGAGGGGTCACCCCTCCACTTT	CASSTGREGSPLHF
TRBV12-3/TRBV12-4	TRBJ1-2	NA	NA	TGTGCCAGCACTCTAGAGGGCTATGGCTACACCTTC	CASTLEGYGYTF
TRBV25-1	TRBJ2-5	many	NA	TGTGCCAGCAGTGAATTCGGGGGGCGCGCCCAGTACTTC	CASSEFGGRAQYF
TRBV10-3	TRBJ1-2	many	NA	TGTGCCATCAGTGAGTCTGGGAACGGAGGTGGCTACACCTTC	CAISESGNGGGYTF
TRBV5-5	TRBJ1-1	many	NA	TGTGCCAGCAGCTGGGCTAAGGCCGGGGAATTGAACACTGAAGCTTTCTTT	CASSWAKAGELNTEAFF
TRBV29-1	TRBJ2-2	many	NA	TGCAGCGTTGCGAGCCCCGGGGAGCTGTTTTTT	CSVASPGELFF
TRBV11-2	TRBJ2-7	many	TRBD2	TGTGCCAGCAGCTTAGATGGTGCGGGAGGGCCCTACGAGCAGTACTTC	CASSLDGAGGPYEQYF
TRBV5-1	TRBJ1-1	many	TRBD1	TGCGCCAGCAGCAGAGAACAGGGGGAAGCTTTCTTT	CASSREQGEAFF
TRBV25-1	TRBJ1-2	many	TRBD1	TGTGCCAGCAGTCCTGAGGCACAGGGGGTTGGCTACACCTTC	CASSPEAQGVGYTF
TRBV20-1	TRBJ2-7	many	NA	TGCAGTGCTAGAGTTCTGGGGGGGGCTTACGAGCAGTACTTC	CSARVLGGAYEQYF
TRBV10-3	TRBJ2-5	many	NA	TGTGCCATGCGTAGCGGCTCCCAAGAGACCCAGTACTTC	CAMRSGSQETQYF
TRBV27	TRBJ1-2	NA	NA	TGTGCCAGCAGTTCCCACGGGGGGGCATTGAACTATGGCTACACCTTC	CASSSHGGALNYGYTF
TRBV7-8	TRBJ2-1	medium-sized	TRBD1	TGTGCCAGCAGCTTATTCCAGGGGGCGTGGAATGAGCAGTTCTTC	CASSLFQGAWNEQFF
TRBV12-3/TRBV12-4	TRBJ1-1	few	NA	TGTGCCAGCAGGAGGGGGAGGGGGAAAGGAACTGAAGCTTTCTTT	CASRRGRGKGTEAFF
TRBV6-5	TRBJ2-6	many	TRBD2	TGTGCCAGCACGCGCCTCGGGGGGACTGGGGCCAACGTCCTGACTTTC	CASTRLGGTGANVLTF
TRBV20-1	TRBJ2-7	many	TRBD1	TGCAGTGCGAGCGTCGACAGGGGGCTATCCTACGAGCAGTACTTC	CSASVDRGLSYEQYF
TRBV20-1	TRBJ2-1	many	NA	TGCAGTGCTAGTGGCCCCAGAAGACGTGAGCAGTTCTTC	CSASGPRRREQFF
TRBV10-3	TRBJ1-1	NA	TRBD1	TGTGCCATCAGTTGGACAGGGGGCCGGACTGAAGCTTTCTTT	CAISWTGGRTEAFF
TRBV7-8	TRBJ1-2	many	NA	TGTGCCAGCAGCTTAAAGGACGAGAACTCAGATGGCTACACCTTC	CASSLKDENSDGYTF
TRBV20-1	TRBJ2-1	many	TRBD2	TGCAGTGCTGAGTCTTTGAGGCGGGAGGGCCTCTACAATGAGCAGTTCTTC	CSAESLRREGLYNEQFF
TRBV29-1	TRBJ2-1	many	TRBD1	TGCAGCGGCGGGACAGGGTCTTACAATGAGCAGTTCTTC	CSGGTGSYNEQFF
TRBV7-9	TRBJ1-4	NA	NA	TGTGCCAGCAGCTTAAATGAAGAGGGGGTCAATGAAAAACTGTTTTTT	CASSLNEEGVNEKLFF
TRBV5-1	TRBJ2-7	many	NA	TGCGCCAGCAGCGAGGAGGAAGGGACCTACTACGAGCAGTACTTC	CASSEEEGTYYEQYF
TRBV15	TRBJ2-5	many	NA	TGTGCCACCAGCATCTATCGGGCCCAACAAGGGTTTTACCAAGAGACCCAGTACTTC	CATSIYRAQQGFYQETQYF
TRBV20-1	TRBJ2-1	NA	TRBD2	TGCAGTGCTAGAAGAAGGGGGACTAGTTACAATGAGCAGTTCTTC	CSARRRGTSYNEQFF
TRBV6-5	TRBJ1-1	many	NA	TGTGCCAGCAGTTACTCGCTACAGGCAACTGAAGCTTTCTTT	CASSYSLQATEAFF
TRBV20-1	TRBJ1-2	many	TRBD1	TGCAGTGCTAGTTCACAGGGGCTGTACGGCTACACCTTC	CSASSQGLYGYTF
TRBV12-3/TRBV12-4	TRBJ2-5	many	TRBD2	TGTGCCAGCAGTTTTTCCCCACCCGGGACTAAAGAGACCCAGTACTTC	CASSFSPPGTKETQYF
TRBV24-1	TRBJ2-7	many	NA	TGTGCCACCAGTGATTCGACGGGGGCAGGGAGGTACGAGCAGTACTTC	CATSDSTGAGRYEQYF
TRBV20-1	TRBJ2-5	many	TRBD2	TGCAGTGCTATATTGATGACGCGGGAGGGTTTGCAAGAGACCCAGTACTTC	CSAILMTREGLQETQYF
TRBV20-1	TRBJ1-6	NA	NA	TGCAGTGCTAGAGATCTTTCGAGCTCCTATAATTCACACCTCCACTTT	CSARDLSSSYNSHLHF
TRBV12-3/TRBV12-4	TRBJ1-6	many	NA	TGTGCCAGCAGTTTACAGGCTTATAATTCACCCCTCCACTTT	CASSLQAYNSPLHF
TRBV5-1	TRBJ2-5	many	NA	TGCGCCAGCAGCCGGGCGGCGGGGGCGCAAGAGACCCAGTACTTC	CASSRAAGAQETQYF
TRBV7-2	TRBJ2-1	NA	TRBD2	TGTGCCAGCAGCTTAGGCCTAGCGGGAAGTAATGAGCAGTTCTTC	CASSLGLAGSNEQFF
TRBV5-1	TRBJ2-1	many	NA	TGCGCCAGCAGCAGCCCGAGCGGTTACAATGAGCAGTTCTTC	CASSSPSGYNEQFF
TRBV28	TRBJ2-1	medium-sized	NA	TGTGCCAGCACCTTCCGGGCAACTAGCTCCTACAATGAGCAGTTCTTC	CASTFRATSSYNEQFF
TRBV5-1	TRBJ1-2	many	NA	TGCGCCAGCAGTCGCTTTGAAGGGAATAACTATGGCTACACCTTC	CASSRFEGNNYGYTF
TRBV20-1	TRBJ2-3	NA	NA	TGCAGTGCTAGCCGGCCCCAGGGACTCACAGATACGCAGTATTTT	CSASRPQGLTDTQYF
TRBV12-3/TRBV12-4	TRBJ1-1	many	NA	TGTGCCAGCAGTTACTCCCCGAACACTGAAGCTTTCTTT	CASSYSPNTEAFF
TRBV5-6	TRBJ1-2	many	NA	TGTGCCAGCAGCTTGGTAAACTATGGCTACACCTTC	CASSLVNYGYTF
TRBV7-6	TRBJ2-1	few	NA	TGTGCCAGCAGCGGAGGGGGACGGAGGACGAATGAGCAGTTCTTC	CASSGGGRRTNEQFF
TRBV7-6	TRBJ1-1	few	TRBD1	TGTGCCAGCAGCAGTGGGACAGGGGGCTATTTGAACACTGAAGCTTTCTTT	CASSSGTGGYLNTEAFF
TRBV12-3/TRBV12-4	TRBJ2-2	many	NA	TGTGCCAGCAACAAATTGGACCGACTGCGTGAACCCGGGGAGCTGTTTTTT	CASNKLDRLREPGELFF
TRBV20-1	TRBJ2-3	many	NA	TGCAGTGCTACGCCCCCAGATACGCAGTATTTT	CSATPPDTQYF
TRBV20-1	TRBJ2-7	NA	TRBD2	TGCAGTGCTCACAAATTGGGACTAGCGGGGTACGAGCAGTACTTC	CSAHKLGLAGYEQYF
TRBV12-3/TRBV12-4	TRBJ2-7	many	NA	TGTGCCAGCAGGGCCCAGTCCACCTCTTACGAGCAGTACTTC	CASRAQSTSYEQYF
TRBV20-1	TRBJ2-2	many	NA	TGCAGTGCACGCCTAGGGGGGGGCCGGGAGACCGGGGAGCTGTTTTTT	CSARLGGGRETGELFF
TRBV27	TRBJ2-3	many	NA	TGTGCCAGCAGTAGACCCCCGACAGATACGCAGTATTTT	CASSRPPTDTQYF